Below, 25 T cell receptor beta chains from the same sample are listed, as sequenced in a study of CD8+ T cells in alopecia areata (dated 2018 in TCRdb). The time point label here, explained by the study, means: around 29 days on oral tofacitinib. The label giving this sample's treatment or condition can be read as: oral pan-JAK inhibitor, 5-10 mg twice daily. Libraries were constructed by the immunoSEQ multiplex PCR assay. For TCR sequencing, RNA was extracted from every sample and reverse transcribed into cDNA to serve as template. This is the immuneACCESS table as TCRdb keeps it, with only in-frame sequences that have V and J called. A part of the clones is gone; compared with another copy, unresolved V genes explain less than half, and the rest is unexplained. A total of about 210,000 clones appear in this sample, about 64% of them only once. Around 4.3% of the sample is held by the ten biggest clonotypes.

The specimen comprised CD4+ T cells sorted from blood, sampled at week 4, from a patient treated with tofacitinib. The origin of the receptors is a human donor with alopecia areata.

This clone is a singleton in its sample. J is TRBJ1-4 and V is TRBV11-1; unclear D gene. Trimming shortened V by 5 bases and J by 3 bases, and 10 bases separated the two germline ends. The CDR3 contains 14 residues. Per germline, CDR1 SGHAT and CDR2 FQDESV (reference sequence). The CDR3 DNA is TGTGCCAGCAGCCACGAGGCGCCTAATGAAAAACTGTTTTTT. Its protein product is CASSHEAPNEKLFF.

This clone was observed a handful of times. The chain couples TRBV7-9 to TRBJ2-5; tentative D call: TRBD1 (6 bases). The CDR3 consists of 15 residues. CDR1 is SEHNR and CDR2 is FQNEAQ in the germline V gene (reference sequence). Trimming took off 4 bases at V and 5 bases at J, with 17 bases between the two ends. CDR3 sequence (DNA): TGTGCCAGCAGCTCCTATACGGGACAATTGGAGACCCAGTACTTC. Its translation: CASSSYTGQLETQYF.

The V and J genes are TRBV6-5 and TRBJ1-2; TRBD1 matches at 8 bases. Germline assignment: CDR1 MNHEY and CDR2 SVGAGI. V lost 6 bases and J lost 8; bases outside the gene matches: 8. The CDR3 extends over 13 amino acids. As DNA, the CDR3 is TGTGCCAGCAGGCGGACAGGGCCTCTGGGCTACACCTTC. Translated: CASRRTGPLGYTF.

The chain joins TRBV5-4 to TRBJ2-4; D assignment may be TRBD1 or TRBD2 (6 bases each). Germline-derived CDR1 and CDR2 are SGHNT and YYREEE (reference sequence). This CDR3 has 15 residues. Trimming cost V 1 base and J 6 bases, with 14 bases left between them. CDR3 in DNA: TGTGCCAGCAGCTTGAGCTGGGGGGCCGGAAACATTCAGTACTTC. Translated, it gives CASSLSWGAGNIQYF.

This clone was found a few times. The CDR3 loop reads CASSQGLAGVETQYF. CDR3 DNA sequence: TGCGCCAGCAGCCAAGGACTAGCGGGGGTAGAGACCCAGTACTTC. The chain carries TRBV5-1 and TRBJ2-5, with 13 nucleotides matching TRBD2. The V gene end was trimmed by 4 bases and the J gene end by 4 bases; junction bases not matched to a gene: 4. This CDR3 is 15 amino acids long. Germline CDR1 and CDR2: SGHRS and YFSETQ. Variable domain in full (rest from reference TRBV5-1 and TRBJ2-5): KAGVTQTPRYLIKTRGQQVTLSCSPISGHRSVSWYQQTPGQGLQFLFEYFSETQRNKGNFPGRFSGRQFSNSRSEMNVSTLELGDSALYLCASSQGLAGVETQYFGPGTRLLVL.

This clone came up a few times. The rearrangement uses TRBV30 and TRBJ2-4; D not resolved. CDR3 length equals 17 residues. CDR1 GTSNPN and CDR2 SVGIG come from the germline V gene (reference sequence). V lost 0 bases, J lost 0 bases, and 15 bases lay in between. CDR3 sequence: CAWSVSIDPLAKNIQYF. The CDR3 DNA follows: TGTGCCTGGAGTGTGTCTATAGATCCATTAGCCAAAAACATTCAGTACTTC.

For the CDR3, the DNA is TGCAGCGGAAGGTGGGGCTACACTGAAGCTTTCTTT. Its protein product is CSGRWGYTEAFF. The rearrangement joins TRBV29-1 to TRBJ1-1; tentative D call: TRBD1 (5 bases). Deletions cut 7 bases from V and 3 bases from J, with 12 bases between. The CDR3 is made up of 12 amino acids. Germline V gives CDR1 SQVTM, CDR2 ANQGSEA.

The V call is TRBV29-1, the J call TRBJ1-1; unclear D gene. V lost 4 bases, J lost 0 bases, and 6 bases lay in between. Germline assignment: CDR1 SQVTM and CDR2 ANQGSEA. The CDR3 is 12 residues long. The CDR3 nucleotides are TGCAGCGTTGCGACCGTGAACACTGAAGCTTTCTTT. Protein product: CSVATVNTEAFF.

The V and J genes are TRBV5-4 and TRBJ2-5; D unresolved. Germline CDR1 is SGHNT and CDR2 is YYREEE (reference sequence). This CDR3 has 13 residues. Trimming cost V 1 base and J 5 bases, with 9 bases left between them. CDR3 loop: CASSLTNSETQYF. The CDR3 DNA reads TGTGCCAGCAGCTTGACGAACTCGGAGACCCAGTACTTC.

This clone was observed a handful of times. As DNA, the CDR3 is TGTGCCAGTAGTATTGGCAGGGGAAATGGCTACACCTTC. Its translation is CASSIGRGNGYTF. The chain has TRBV19 and TRBJ1-2, with a weak D call TRBD1 (6 bases). This CDR3 has 13 amino acids. Germline CDR1 and CDR2: LNHDA and SQIVND (reference sequence). V was clipped by 3 bases and J by 6 bases, with 11 bases between them. The entire variable domain, with the rest obtained from reference TRBV19 and TRBJ1-2, is as follows: DGGITQSPKYLFRKEGQNVTLSCEQNLNHDAMYWYRQDPGQGLRLIYYSQIVNDFQKGDIAEGYSVSREKKESFPLTVTSAQKNPTAFYLCASSIGRGNGYTFGSGTRLTVV.

The V and J genes are TRBV6-6 and TRBJ1-1; TRBD1 is a possible D gene (5 bases). CDR3 length: 13 residues. Trimming left V 0 bases short and J 6 bases short, with 8 bases between. Germline CDR1 and CDR2: MNHNY and SVGAGI (reference sequence). CDR3 sequence (DNA): TGTGCCAGCAGTTACTCAGGGGCTGCTGAAGCTTTCTTT. Encoded protein: CASSYSGAAEAFF.

Only a few counts were recorded for this clone. V is TRBV7-2 and J is TRBJ2-6; no reliable D call. CDR3 length: 16 amino acids. V dropped 5 bases and J dropped 1 base, with 12 bases sitting between them. The germline V gene has CDR1 SGHTA and CDR2 FQGNSA. Written as DNA, the CDR3 is TGTGCCAGCAGCGTAGTATTGGTATCTGGGGCCAACGTCCTGACTTTC. Translating it yields CASSVVLVSGANVLTF.

This clone was counted a few times. The gene calls are TRBV5-6 and TRBJ1-1; D not certain. In germline, CDR1 is SGHDT, CDR2 YYEEEE. CDR3 size: 11 residues. Trimming pared 0 bases from V and 8 bases from J, leaving 5 bases between. CDR3 in amino acids: CASSLAQEAFF. DNA of the CDR3: TGTGCCAGCAGCTTGGCACAGGAAGCTTTCTTT.

This chain connects TRBV29-1 to TRBJ2-6; D uncertain. This CDR3 has 13 residues. Germline assignment: CDR1 SQVTM and CDR2 ANQGSEA. Trimming stripped 4 bases from V and 4 bases from J, with 8 bases between. In DNA, the CDR3 is TGCAGCGTTGGACTTCCCGGGGCCAACGTCCTGACTTTC. Translating it yields CSVGLPGANVLTF.

Only a few counts were recorded for this clone. The chain combines TRBV29-1 with TRBJ2-1, with 8 bases that match TRBD1. Germline V CDR1 and CDR2: SQVTM, ANQGSEA. V shed 7 bases and J 5 bases; nucleotides not matched to a gene: 4. CDR3 length: 12 residues. CDR3 protein: CSAGGRNNEQFF. As DNA, the CDR3 is TGCAGCGCAGGGGGCCGAAACAATGAGCAGTTCTTC.

This chain joins TRBV27 and TRBJ2-1; TRBD2 matches at 16 bases. Germline V gene data show CDR1 as MNHEY and CDR2 as SMNVEV (reference sequence). CDR3 length: 18 amino acids. V lost 0 bases, J lost 5 bases, and 4 bases stayed unmatched. CDR3: CASSLSGTSGGANNEQFF. The DNA for the CDR3 is TGTGCCAGCAGTTTATCCGGGACTAGCGGGGGGGCCAACAATGAGCAGTTCTTC.

As regards this clone: Other DNA sequences in the sample encode the same CDR3. V and J are TRBV7-2 and TRBJ2-7; 10 bases match TRBD1. After removal of 5 bases from V and 2 bases from J, the junction contained 6 bases not matched to a gene. The CDR3 length is 15 residues. CDR1 is SGHTA, CDR2 FQGNSA, per germline. CDR3 protein: CASSPGTGVTYEQYF. The CDR3 DNA reads TGTGCCAGCAGCCCCGGGACAGGGGTAACCTACGAGCAGTACTTC.

The V and J genes are TRBV4-3 and TRBJ2-7; 9 positions agree with TRBD1. Unmatched junction bases numbered 10, after V lost 4 bases and J lost 6 bases. CDR3 size: 15 residues. From germline, CDR1 is LGHNA and CDR2 YSLEER. The CDR3 coding sequence is TGCGCCAGCAGCCGGAGACAGGGGGAAAGGGGCGAGCAGTACTTC. Its translation: CASSRRQGERGEQYF.

The chain employs TRBV27 and TRBJ2-7; D might be TRBD1 (5 bases). There are 11 residues in the CDR3. Trimming took 5 bases from V and 6 from J, leaving 8 bases between them. CDR1 and CDR2 (germline): MNHEY, SMNVEV (reference sequence). The CDR3 here is CASSAQGEQYF. The CDR3 region has the DNA TGTGCCAGCAGTGCTCAGGGCGAGCAGTACTTC.

This chain uses TRBV27 with TRBJ2-5; a possible D gene is TRBD1 (5 bases). The CDR3 consists of 15 residues. V was clipped by 4 bases and J by 5 bases, with 17 bases between them. From germline, CDR1 is MNHEY and CDR2 SMNVEV (reference sequence). The CDR3 protein is CASSYRSQGWETQYF. CDR3 DNA sequence: TGTGCCAGCAGTTATAGGAGCCAGGGCTGGGAGACCCAGTACTTC.

This rearrangement joins TRBV30 to TRBJ1-2, with D uncertain. This CDR3 is built from 11 residues. V gave up 3 bases and J gave up 6 bases, with 8 bases separating them. CDR1 is GTSNPN, CDR2 SVGIG, per germline (reference sequence). The CDR3 sequence is CAWRNRNGYTF. CDR3 bases: TGTGCCTGGAGGAACAGAAATGGCTACACCTTC.

The chain combines TRBV4-1 with TRBJ1-2; TRBD1 matches 8 bases. This CDR3 comprises 15 residues. Germline CDR1 reads MGHRA; CDR2 reads YSYEKL. J was trimmed by 2 bases and V by 3 bases; bases with no gene match: 5. CDR3: CASSHPTGGNYGYTF. Written as DNA, the CDR3 is TGCGCCAGCAGCCATCCTACAGGGGGGAACTATGGCTACACCTTC.

The chain couples TRBV4-3 to TRBJ2-3; D is undetermined. Germline CDR1 LGHNA, CDR2 YSLEER. The germline V and J ends were trimmed by 0 bases and 1 base, with 2 bases remaining between them. The CDR3 sequence is 13 residues long. The CDR3 DNA reads TGCGCCAGCAGCCAAGATGGCACAGATACGCAGTATTTT. Translation gives CASSQDGTDTQYF.

This clone turned up a few times. CDR3 residues: CASSFRDRGYEQYF. In DNA, the CDR3 is TGTGCCAGCAGTTTCCGGGACAGGGGTTACGAGCAGTACTTC. The chain has TRBV2 and TRBJ2-7; 10 bases are a match to TRBD1. V dropped 5 bases and J dropped 4; count of bases not matched to a gene: 5. CDR3 length: 14 residues. Germline assignment: CDR1 SNHLY and CDR2 FYNNEI.

This clone was detected only a few times. The chain couples TRBV10-3 to TRBJ2-7; D gene ambiguous. The germline V gene has CDR1 ENHRY and CDR2 SYGVKD. With 4 bases removed from V and 3 bases from J, the gap between germline ends came to 13 bases. The CDR3 contains 14 residues. The CDR3 sequence: CAISVKVKGYEQYF. The CDR3, as DNA: TGTGCCATCAGTGTCAAGGTAAAGGGCTACGAGCAGTACTTC.